This T cell receptor beta chain was captured in a study of Ad26.COV2.S vaccination and SARS-CoV-2 variants. The assay was immunoSEQ multiplex PCR, and TCRdb's table has in-frame clones only and misses some. The data contain roughly 700,000 clones, around 89% of them seen just once; the ten biggest clones take up about 1.5%. The treatment is: some 20 received Ad26.COV2.S at low or high dose, single or two shots; 5 received placebo; per-sample allocation not given. Sample collection was performed on day 63 after the first vaccine or placebo injection. V lost 8 bases and J 5 bases, leaving 8 bases between the germline ends. This CDR3 spans 11 amino acids. Germline assignment: CDR1 SNHLY and CDR2 FYNNEI.

The material was peripheral blood, obtained in a trial of Ad26.COV2.S vaccine versus placebo. The chain recombines TRBV2 with TRBJ2-3; a weak D match, TRBD1 (5 bases). This sequence was found in a person between 18 and 59 years old who received the Ad26.COV2.S COVID-19 vaccine or a placebo. In DNA, the CDR3 is TGTGCCAGCGGGGCACAAGATACGCAGTATTTT. It yields the protein CASGAQDTQYF.